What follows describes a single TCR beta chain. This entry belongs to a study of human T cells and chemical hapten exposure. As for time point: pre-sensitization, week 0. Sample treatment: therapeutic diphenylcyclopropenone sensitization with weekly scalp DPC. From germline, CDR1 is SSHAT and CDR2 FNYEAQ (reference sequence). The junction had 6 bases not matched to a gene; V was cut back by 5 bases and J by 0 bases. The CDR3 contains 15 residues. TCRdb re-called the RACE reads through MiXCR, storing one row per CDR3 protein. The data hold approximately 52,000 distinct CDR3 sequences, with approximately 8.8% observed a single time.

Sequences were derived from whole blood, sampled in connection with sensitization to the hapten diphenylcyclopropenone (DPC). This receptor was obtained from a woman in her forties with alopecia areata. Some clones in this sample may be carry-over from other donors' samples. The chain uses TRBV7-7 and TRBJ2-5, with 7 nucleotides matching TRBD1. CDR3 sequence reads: CASSRGQSYQETQYF. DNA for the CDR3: TGTGCCAGCAGCCGGGGACAGTCGTACCAAGAGACCCAGTACTTC. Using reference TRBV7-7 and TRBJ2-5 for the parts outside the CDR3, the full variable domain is GAGVSQSPRYKVTKRGQDVTLRCDPISSHATLYWYQQALGQGPEFLTYFNYEAQPDKSGLPSDRFSAERPEGSISTLTIQRTEQRDSAMYRCASSRGQSYQETQYFGPGTRLLVL.